The 3 T cell receptor beta chains below all came from one sample that was sequenced in a study of cytomegalovirus exposure and HLA in healthy donors (dated by TCRdb to 2015 to 2018). Library prep was done by the immunoSEQ multiplex PCR assay. For the multiplex PCR, a mixture combining 60 forward primers for TCR Vbeta segments and 13 reverse primers for TCR Jbeta segments was used. In TCRdb, the immuneACCESS table is reduced to in-frame sequences with V and J assigned. These tables do not hold every clone; where another copy was compared, an unresolved V gene accounts for under half, and the others remain unexplained. The record for this sample contains around 100,000 clones. The ten largest clonotypes hold 3.7% of the sample. The sequenced material came from PBMCs. These receptors all stem from a man aged 25-45 years in good health and CMV-seronegative.

The chain recombines TRBV12-5 with TRBJ1-6; 11 bases are a match to TRBD1. This CDR3 has 16 amino acids. In germline, CDR1 is LGHNT, CDR2 FRNRAP. Trimming at V came to 5 bases and at J to 5 bases, leaving 5 bases not matched to a gene. CDR3 bases: TGTGCTAGTGGTATGGGACAGGGGGAGAATAATTCACCCCTCCACTTT. This gives the protein CASGMGQGENNSPLHF.

V gene TRBV7-6 combines with J gene TRBJ2-7; the match to TRBD1 covers 10 bases. The CDR3 is made up of 14 amino acids. Germline CDR1 reads SGHVS; CDR2 reads FNYEAQ. The junction had 3 bases not matched to a gene; V was cut back by 5 bases and J by 2 bases. Here the CDR3 DNA reads TGTGCCAGCAGCGGAGACAGGGGGCCCTACGAGCAGTACTTC. This translates into CASSGDRGPYEQYF.

The chain has TRBV13 and TRBJ2-4; 8 nucleotides line up with TRBD1. CDR3 length: 14 residues. Germline assignment: CDR1 PRHDT and CDR2 FYEKMQ (reference sequence). V dropped 3 bases and J dropped 7; count of bases not matched to a gene: 5. The CDR3 region has the DNA TGTGCCAGCAGCTTCTACAGGGGGGAGAACATTCAGTACTTC. This gives the protein CASSFYRGENIQYF.